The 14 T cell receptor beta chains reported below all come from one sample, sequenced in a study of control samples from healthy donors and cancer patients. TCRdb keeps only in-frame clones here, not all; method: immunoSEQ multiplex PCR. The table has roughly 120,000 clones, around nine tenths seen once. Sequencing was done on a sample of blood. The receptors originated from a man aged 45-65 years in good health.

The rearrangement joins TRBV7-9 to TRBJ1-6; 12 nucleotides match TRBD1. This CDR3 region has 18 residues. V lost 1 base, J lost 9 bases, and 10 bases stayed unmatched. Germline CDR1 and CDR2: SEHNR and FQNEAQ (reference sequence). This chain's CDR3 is CASSLEGTGGLSGSPLHF. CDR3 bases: TGTGCCAGCAGCTTAGAAGGGACAGGGGGCTTGAGCGGTTCACCCCTCCACTTT.

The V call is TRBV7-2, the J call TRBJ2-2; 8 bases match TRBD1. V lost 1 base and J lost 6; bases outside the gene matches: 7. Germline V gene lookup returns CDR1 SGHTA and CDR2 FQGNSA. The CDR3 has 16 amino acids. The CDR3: CASSLGTGYSAGELFF. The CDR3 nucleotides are TGTGCCAGCAGCTTAGGGACAGGGTATTCGGCCGGGGAGCTGTTTTTT.

CDR3 protein: CSVEGWTSPNYGYTF. The DNA of the CDR3 is TGCAGCGTTGAAGGATGGACAAGTCCTAACTATGGCTACACCTTC. The chain couples TRBV29-1 to TRBJ1-2, with a possible D match to TRBD1 (5 bases). Deletions cut 1 base from V and 0 bases from J, with 12 bases between. This CDR3 region has 15 residues. CDR1 is SQVTM, CDR2 ANQGSEA, per germline.

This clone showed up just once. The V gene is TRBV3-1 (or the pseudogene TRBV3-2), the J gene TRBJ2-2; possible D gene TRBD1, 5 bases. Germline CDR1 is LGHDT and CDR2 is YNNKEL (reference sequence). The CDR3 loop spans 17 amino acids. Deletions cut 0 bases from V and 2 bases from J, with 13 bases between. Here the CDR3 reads CASSQELRQINTGELFF. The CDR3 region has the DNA TGTGCCAGCAGCCAAGAATTACGACAGATAAACACCGGGGAGCTGTTTTTT.

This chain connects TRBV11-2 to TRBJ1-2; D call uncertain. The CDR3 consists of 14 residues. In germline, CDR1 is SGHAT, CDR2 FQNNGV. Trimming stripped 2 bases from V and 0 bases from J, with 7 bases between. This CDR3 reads CASSLSATNYGYTF. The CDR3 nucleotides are TGTGCCAGCAGCTTATCAGCGACTAACTATGGCTACACCTTC.

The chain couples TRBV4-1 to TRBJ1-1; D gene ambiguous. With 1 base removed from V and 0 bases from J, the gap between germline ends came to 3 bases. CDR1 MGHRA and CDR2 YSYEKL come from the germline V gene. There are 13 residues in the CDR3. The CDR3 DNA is TGCGCCAGCAGCCAAGGAGTGAACACTGAAGCTTTCTTT. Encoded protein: CASSQGVNTEAFF.

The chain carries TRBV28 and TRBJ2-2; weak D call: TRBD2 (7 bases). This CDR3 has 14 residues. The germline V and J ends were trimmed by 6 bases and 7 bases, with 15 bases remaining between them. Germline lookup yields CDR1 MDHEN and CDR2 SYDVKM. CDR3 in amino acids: CASSLGGLGGELFF. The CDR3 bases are TGTGCCAGCAGCCTCGGGGGGCTTGGCGGGGAGCTGTTTTTT.

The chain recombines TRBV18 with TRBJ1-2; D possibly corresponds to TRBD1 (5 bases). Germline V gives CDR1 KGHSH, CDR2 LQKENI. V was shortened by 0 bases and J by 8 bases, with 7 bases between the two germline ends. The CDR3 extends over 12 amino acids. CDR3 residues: CASSPPGTGYTF. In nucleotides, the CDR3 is TGTGCCAGCTCACCACCGGGGACGGGCTACACCTTC.

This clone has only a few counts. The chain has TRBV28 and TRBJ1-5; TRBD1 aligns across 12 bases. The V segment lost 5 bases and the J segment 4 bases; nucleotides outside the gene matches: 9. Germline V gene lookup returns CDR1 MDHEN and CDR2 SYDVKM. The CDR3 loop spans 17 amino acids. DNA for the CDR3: TGTGCCAGCAGTGGGGGACAGGGGGCGGTGGGGAATCAGCCCCAGCATTTT. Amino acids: CASSGGQGAVGNQPQHF.

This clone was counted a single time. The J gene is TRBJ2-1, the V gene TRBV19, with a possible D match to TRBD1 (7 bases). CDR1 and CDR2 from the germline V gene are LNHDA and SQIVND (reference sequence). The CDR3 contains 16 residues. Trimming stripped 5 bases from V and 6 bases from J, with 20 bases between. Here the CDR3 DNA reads TGTGCCAGTAGTGGATCTCCAGGGGGGCGCCGCAATGAGCAGTTCTTC. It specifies CASSGSPGGRRNEQFF.

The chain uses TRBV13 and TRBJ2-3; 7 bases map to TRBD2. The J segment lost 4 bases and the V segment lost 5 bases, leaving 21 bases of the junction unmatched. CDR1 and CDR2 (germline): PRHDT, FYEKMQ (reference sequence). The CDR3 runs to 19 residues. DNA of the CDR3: TGTGCCAGCAGCCTCGGAGTAACTAGCGCCTCCGACTTGGCAGATACGCAGTATTTT. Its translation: CASSLGVTSASDLADTQYF.

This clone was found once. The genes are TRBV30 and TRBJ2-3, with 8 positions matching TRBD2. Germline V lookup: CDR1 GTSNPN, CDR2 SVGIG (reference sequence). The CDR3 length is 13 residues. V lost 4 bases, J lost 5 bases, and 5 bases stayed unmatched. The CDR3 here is CAWIGGGIDTQYF. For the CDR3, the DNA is TGTGCCTGGATCGGGGGGGGCATAGATACGCAGTATTTT.

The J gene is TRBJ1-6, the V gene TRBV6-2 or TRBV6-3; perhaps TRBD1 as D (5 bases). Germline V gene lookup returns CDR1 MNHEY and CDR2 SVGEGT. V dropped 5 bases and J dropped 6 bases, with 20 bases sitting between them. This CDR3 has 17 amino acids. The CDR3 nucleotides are TGTGCCAGCAGTACCCATCTCAGGGTGTCTGGTAATTCACCCCTCCACTTT. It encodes CASSTHLRVSGNSPLHF.

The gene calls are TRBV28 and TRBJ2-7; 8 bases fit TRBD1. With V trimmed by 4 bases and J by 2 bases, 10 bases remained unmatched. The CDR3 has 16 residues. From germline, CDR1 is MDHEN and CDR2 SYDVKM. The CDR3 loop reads CASSSTRQGFAYEQYF. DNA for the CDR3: TGTGCCAGCAGTTCCACCCGACAGGGGTTCGCCTACGAGCAGTACTTC.